This T cell receptor (beta chain) was retrieved from a study of shared T cell receptors in the human thymus. Germline V CDR1 and CDR2: PRHDT, FYEKMQ (reference sequence). This CDR3 is 13 amino acids long. V lost 5 bases and J lost 7, with 12 bases in between. The assay was immunoSEQ multiplex PCR, and TCRdb's table has in-frame clones only and misses some. The sample has 550,000 to 800,000 clones; approximately 83% are singletons. These data were also reused for a study on human thymus T cells. That work contributes: Samples came from healthy Finnish infants during open corrective cardiac surgery. Corrective cardiac surgery supplied the resected thymus tissue. Thymic and blood repertoires seemed to favor certain V and J genes. Highly overlapping thymic repertoires among unrelated individuals were reported in related research.

The sequenced material came from thymocytes. The chain employs TRBV13 and TRBJ2-1; D uncertain. The receptor comes from a girl under three years old with a congenital heart defect. CDR3 nucleotide sequence: TGTGCCAGCAGCCCCCCCGTCGGGAATGAGCAGTTCTTC. Translated: CASSPPVGNEQFF. The variable domain in full, with the rest retrieved from reference TRBV13 and TRBJ2-1, is AAGVIQSPRHLIKEKRETATLKCYPIPRHDTVYWYQQGPGQDPQFLISFYEKMQSDKGSIPDRFSAQQFSDYHSELNMSSLELGDSALYFCASSPPVGNEQFFGPGTRLTVL.